This T cell receptor beta chain was identified during a study of OX40 agonist ivuxolimab in advanced cancers. Only in-frame clones appear in the TCRdb table, and some are missing; sequencing was by immunoSEQ multiplex PCR. The sample yields tens of thousands of clones, approximately 90% seen once. Germline CDR1 MNHNS, CDR2 SASEGT. This CDR3 is 14 amino acids long. With V trimmed by 4 bases and J by 3 bases, 4 bases remained unmatched. This clone was seen a single time. V and J are TRBV6-1 and TRBJ2-7; 9 positions agree with TRBD2. This receptor was identified in an adult with an advanced solid tumor such as melanoma, head and neck, liver or kidney cancer. Specimen: CD4+ or CD8+ T cells sorted from blood, collected in a trial of the OX40 agonist ivuxolimab. Here the CDR3 reads CASSGGLALYEQYF. CDR3 DNA: TGTGCCAGCAGTGGGGGACTAGCCCTCTACGAGCAGTACTTC.